This T cell receptor beta chain is from a study of T-cell memory formation after mild COVID-19. V dropped 0 bases and J dropped 5 bases, with 12 bases sitting between them. This CDR3 spans 15 amino acids. Germline lookup yields CDR1 MNHEY and CDR2 SVGAGI. Concerning this clonotype itself: Its antigen remains unidentified.

Findings and caveats of the study: Clones that got smaller from day 15 to 85 had even CD4/CD8, while clones growing later tipped toward CD4+. Shrinking CD4+ clones resided mostly in CM and EM, and CD8+ ones in EMRA. Cross-reactive memory appears to have joined, as suggested by some responding clones showing up in pre-infection memory.

TCRalpha and TCRbeta libraries used 5'RACE with constant-segment primers and UMIs. Each CDR3 protein gets one entry after TCRdb re-called the 5' RACE reads with MiXCR. The sample has roughly 110,000 distinct CDR3 sequences; roughly an eighth are singletons. The sample consisted of PBMCs or a T cell subset sorted from them (not recorded which). This receptor was identified in a man between 18 and 35 years old who had mild COVID-19 (a few samples of this study predate the infection). Cell type and time point are not known. This chain links TRBV6-5 with TRBJ2-3; TRBD2 is a possible D gene (7 bases). This CDR3 reads CASSYSEGGGDTQYF. DNA for the CDR3: TGTGCCAGCAGTTACTCGGAGGGGGGGGGAGATACGCAGTATTTT.